This T cell receptor (beta chain) was observed in a study of blood T cell repertoires in COVID-19. Study-wide background: In each case, the material was cDNA or gDNA derived from T cells, B-cell-depleted T cells, or PBMCs.

TCRdb keeps only in-frame clones here, not all; method: immunoSEQ multiplex PCR. The sample yields 180,000 or so clones, 70% to 85% seen once. The germline V gene has CDR1 MNHEY and CDR2 SMNVEV (reference sequence). CDR3 size: 16 residues. V was clipped by 5 bases and J by 5 bases; unmatched bases: 6. The sample comprised peripheral blood. The genes are TRBV27 and TRBJ1-6; 10 bases line up with TRBD1. This TCR was recovered from a human donor with acute or convalescent COVID-19. The donor label of this sample is uncertain. CDR3 DNA: TGTGCCAGCAGTCCTTGGACAGGGGGAAATAATTCACCCCTCCACTTT. Amino acids: CASSPWTGGNNSPLHF.